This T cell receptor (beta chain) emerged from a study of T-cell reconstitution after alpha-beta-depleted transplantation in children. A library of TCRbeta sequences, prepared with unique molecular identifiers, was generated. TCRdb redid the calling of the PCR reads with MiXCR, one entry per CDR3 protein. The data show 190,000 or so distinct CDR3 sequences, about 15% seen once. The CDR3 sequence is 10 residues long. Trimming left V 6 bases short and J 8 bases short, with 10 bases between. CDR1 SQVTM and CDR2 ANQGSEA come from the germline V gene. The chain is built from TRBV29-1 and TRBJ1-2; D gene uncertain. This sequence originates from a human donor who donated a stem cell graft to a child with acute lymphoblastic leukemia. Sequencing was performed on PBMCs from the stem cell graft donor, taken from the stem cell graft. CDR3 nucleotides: TGCAGCGTCGGCGATGTCGGCTACACCTTC. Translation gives CSVGDVGYTF. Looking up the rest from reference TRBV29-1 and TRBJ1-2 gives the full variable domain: SAVISQKPSRDICQRGTSLTIQCQVDSQVTMMFWYRQQPGQSLTLIATANQGSEATYESGFVIDKFPISRPNLTFSTLTVSNMSPEDSSIYLCSVGDVGYTFGSGTRLTVV.